Listed below are T cell receptor beta chains from one sample, sequenced in a study of response to subunit inactivated influenza vaccine. MiXCR, applied by TCRdb to the RT-PCR reads, yields one record per CDR3 protein. In the table there are 450,000 to 500,000 distinct CDR3 sequences, roughly 11% of which are singletons. This sample comprised PBMCs from blood, obtained about 40 days after vaccination. These receptor sequences come from a man aged 50 to 60 who received an inactivated influenza vaccine. The CDR3 runs from the conserved cysteine through the conserved F or W. The order of the fields is D gene, J gene, clone size, V gene, CDR3 DNA, CDR3 protein. A D gene is named only where the DNA matches it firmly. Expanded clones are given a class, and other clones once, few, many or no size at all.

D gene: -; J gene: TRBJ2-2; clone size: -; V gene: TRBV5-1; CDR3 DNA: TGCGCCAGCAGCAGCCTTCCCGCCACCGGGGAGCTGTTTTTT; CDR3 protein: CASSSLPATGELFF
D gene: -; J gene: TRBJ2-6; clone size: few; V gene: TRBV5-1; CDR3 DNA: TGCGCCAGCAGCAACAGGGCTGGGGCCAACGTCCTGACTTTC; CDR3 protein: CASSNRAGANVLTF
D gene: -; J gene: TRBJ1-1; clone size: few; V gene: TRBV20-1; CDR3 DNA: TGCAGTGCTAGCGACGGTAACACTGAAGCTTTCTTT; CDR3 protein: CSASDGNTEAFF
D gene: TRBD2; J gene: TRBJ2-5; clone size: -; V gene: TRBV4-1; CDR3 DNA: TGCGCCAGCAGCCAACTACTAGCGGGGGGTGAGACCCAGTACTTC; CDR3 protein: CASSQLLAGGETQYF
D gene: -; J gene: TRBJ1-4; clone size: few; V gene: TRBV7-2; CDR3 DNA: TGTGCCAGCAGCGTGAGGGGGAGGACTAATGAAAAACTGTTTTTT; CDR3 protein: CASSVRGRTNEKLFF
D gene: -; J gene: TRBJ1-2; clone size: -; V gene: TRBV6-5; CDR3 DNA: TGTGCCAGCAGTTACTCTCCGGGGGCGGATGGCTACACCTTC; CDR3 protein: CASSYSPGADGYTF
D gene: -; J gene: TRBJ2-5; clone size: -; V gene: TRBV9; CDR3 DNA: TGTGCCAGCAGCGTAGGAACAGGGCAAGAGACCCAGTACTTC; CDR3 protein: CASSVGTGQETQYF
D gene: -; J gene: TRBJ2-5; clone size: few; V gene: TRBV7-3; CDR3 DNA: TGTGCCAGCAGCCTGGGCACAGTTAAAGGAGAGACCCAGTACTTC; CDR3 protein: CASSLGTVKGETQYF
D gene: TRBD1; J gene: TRBJ2-4; clone size: -; V gene: TRBV7-3; CDR3 DNA: TGTGCCAGCAGCCCCCGGGACAGGGACGGCATTCAGTACTTC; CDR3 protein: CASSPRDRDGIQYF
D gene: TRBD2; J gene: TRBJ2-2; clone size: few; V gene: TRBV20-1; CDR3 DNA: TGCAGTGTCGGAGCGGGAGGCGCGGCCGGGGAGCTGTTTTTT; CDR3 protein: CSVGAGGAAGELFF
D gene: TRBD2; J gene: TRBJ2-1; clone size: -; V gene: TRBV12-3/TRBV12-4; CDR3 DNA: TGTGCCAGCAGTCCCCGGACTAGCGGGGGGCCTGGTGAGCAGTTCTTC; CDR3 protein: CASSPRTSGGPGEQFF